This T cell receptor (beta chain) was recorded in a study of PD-1 blockade in mismatch repair-deficient tumors. The method was immunoSEQ multiplex PCR; TCRdb's version includes in-frame clones alone and lacks a portion of them. The table lists some 100,000 clones, about 79% of them singletons, with approximately 6.7% in the top ten. The origin of this receptor is an adult with mismatch repair-deficient cancer. Sequencing was performed on peripheral blood, taken 30 to 36 weeks after starting pembrolizumab.

This CDR3 is CASRPTGGNTEAFF. CDR3 DNA sequence: TGTGCCAGCAGACCGACAGGCGGGAACACTGAAGCTTTCTTT. The chain employs TRBV7-6 and TRBJ1-1, with a tentative D call TRBD1 (6 bases). The CDR3 spans 14 residues. Trimming removed 6 bases at V and 1 base at J, with 12 bases between. Germline loops: CDR1 SGHVS, CDR2 FNYEAQ.